This T cell receptor beta chain was captured by sequencing in a study of vaccination and CD4 T cells after COVID-19. Study overall: Between diagnosis and the drawing of post-COVID samples lay a median roughly 99 days (range 35 to 161).

Documented treatment: roughly 10-day PBMC culture with coronavirus spike peptide pools or control peptides (ViraFEST assay). ViraFEST used peptide pools to expand antigen-specific T cells and subsequently sequenced their TCRs. The CDR3 extends over 17 amino acids. In germline, CDR1 is SGHVT, CDR2 SQSDAQ. Trimming took 4 bases from V and 5 from J; bases not matched to a gene: 16. The Oncomine TCR Beta short-read assay sequenced DNA from cultured CD4+ T cells. It was from cultured CD4+ T cells that genomic DNA was extracted. TCRdb recomputed calls from the PCR reads with MiXCR, one row per CDR3 protein. The sample carries 8,500 to 10,000 distinct CDR3 sequences, about 55% recorded once. This clonotype is categorized as large (0.1 to 1%). Its antigen remains unidentified.

This sequence originates from a human donor who had recovered from COVID-19. The sequenced material came from CD4+ T cells from blood, cultured in vitro. V and J are TRBV7-4 and TRBJ2-7; TRBD1 matches 8 bases. The CDR3 DNA sequence: TGTGCCAGCAGCTCCAAGGGCGGGGACAGGTATAACCACGAGCAGTACTTC. Translating gives CASSSKGGDRYNHEQYF.